Described below is a single T cell receptor beta chain sequence and its context. This CDR3 is built from 11 residues. Trimming left V 2 bases short and J 6 bases short, with 6 bases between. Germline V lookup: CDR1 SGHRS, CDR2 YFSETQ. Recruitment covered roughly 24 US areas and drew participants whose ages spanned about 18 to 89 years. Membership in each cohort depended on participant-reported clinical history. This entry comes from a study of blood T cell repertoires in COVID-19. Study at large: Sample material is recorded as cDNA or gDNA derived from T cells, B-cell-depleted T cells, or PBMCs.

Original analysis: Reference gene primer amplification gave estimated nucleated cell counts. Clones were sequenced by immunoSEQ multiplex PCR, and TCRdb holds only the in-frame ones, with some missing. The DNA was the basis for D and trimming; V, J and clone size are from that table. The sample contains under 200,000 clones, roughly 80% of which appear only once. The sequenced sample was PBMCs or T cells enriched from blood (not recorded which). V usage is TRBV5-1 and J usage is TRBJ2-7; no firm D call. This receptor was identified in a middle-aged woman with acute COVID-19. CDR3 loop: CASSFAGEQYF. DNA for the CDR3: TGCGCCAGCAGCTTTGCCGGCGAGCAGTACTTC.